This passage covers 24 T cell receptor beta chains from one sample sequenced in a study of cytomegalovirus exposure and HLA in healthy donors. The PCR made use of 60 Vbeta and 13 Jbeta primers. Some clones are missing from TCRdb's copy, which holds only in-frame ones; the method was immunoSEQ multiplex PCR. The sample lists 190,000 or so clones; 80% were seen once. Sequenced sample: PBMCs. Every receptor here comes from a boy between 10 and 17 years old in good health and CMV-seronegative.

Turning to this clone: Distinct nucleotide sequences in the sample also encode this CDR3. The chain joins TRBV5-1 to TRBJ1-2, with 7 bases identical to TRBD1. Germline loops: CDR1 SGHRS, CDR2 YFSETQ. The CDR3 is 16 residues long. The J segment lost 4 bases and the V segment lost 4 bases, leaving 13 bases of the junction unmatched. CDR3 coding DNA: TGCGCCAGCAGCCCGGCCCAGACAGGGAACCTCTATGGCTACACCTTC. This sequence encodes CASSPAQTGNLYGYTF.

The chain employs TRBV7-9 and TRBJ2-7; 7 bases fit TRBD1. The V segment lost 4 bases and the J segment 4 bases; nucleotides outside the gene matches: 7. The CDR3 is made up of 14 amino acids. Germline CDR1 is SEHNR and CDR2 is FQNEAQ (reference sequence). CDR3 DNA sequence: TGTGCCAGCAGCTCGCGGACAGGTATTTACGAGCAGTACTTC. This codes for CASSSRTGIYEQYF.

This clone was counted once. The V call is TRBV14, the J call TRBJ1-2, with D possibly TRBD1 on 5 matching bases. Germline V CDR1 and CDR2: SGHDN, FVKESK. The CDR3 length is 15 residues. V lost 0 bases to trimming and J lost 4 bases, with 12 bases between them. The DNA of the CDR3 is TGTGCCAGCAGCCAAGATCCAGGGCATCTCTATGGCTACACCTTC. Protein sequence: CASSQDPGHLYGYTF.

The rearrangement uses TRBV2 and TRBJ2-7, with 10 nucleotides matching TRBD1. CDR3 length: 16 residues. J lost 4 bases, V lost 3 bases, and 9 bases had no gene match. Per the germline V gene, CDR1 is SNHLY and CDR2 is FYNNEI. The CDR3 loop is CASSDPVPGQGYEQYF. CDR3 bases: TGTGCCAGCAGTGACCCTGTTCCGGGACAGGGGTACGAGCAGTACTTC.

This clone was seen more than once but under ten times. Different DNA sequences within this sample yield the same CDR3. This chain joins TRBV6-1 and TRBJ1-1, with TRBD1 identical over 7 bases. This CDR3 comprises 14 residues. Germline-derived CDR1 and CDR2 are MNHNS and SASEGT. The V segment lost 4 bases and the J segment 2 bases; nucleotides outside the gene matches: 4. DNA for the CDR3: TGTGCCAGCAGTGGGCAGGGGGGCAACACTGAAGCTTTCTTT. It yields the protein CASSGQGGNTEAFF.

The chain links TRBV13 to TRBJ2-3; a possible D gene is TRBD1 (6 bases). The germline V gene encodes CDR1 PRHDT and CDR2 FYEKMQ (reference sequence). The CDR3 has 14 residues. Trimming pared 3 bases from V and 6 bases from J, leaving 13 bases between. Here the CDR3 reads CASSLGSRGDTQYF. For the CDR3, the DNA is TGTGCCAGCAGCTTGGGATCGAGGGGGGATACGCAGTATTTT.

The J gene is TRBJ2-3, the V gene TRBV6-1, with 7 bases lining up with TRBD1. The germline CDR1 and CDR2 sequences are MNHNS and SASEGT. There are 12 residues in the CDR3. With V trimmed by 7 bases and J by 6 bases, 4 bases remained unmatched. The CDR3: CASTGTADTQYF. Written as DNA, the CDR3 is TGTGCCAGCACCGGGACAGCCGATACGCAGTATTTT.

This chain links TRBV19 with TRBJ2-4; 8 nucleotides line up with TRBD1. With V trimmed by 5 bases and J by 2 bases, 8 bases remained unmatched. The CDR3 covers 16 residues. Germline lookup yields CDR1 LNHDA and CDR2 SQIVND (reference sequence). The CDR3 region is CASSAQDRAPKNIQYF. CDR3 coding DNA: TGTGCCAGTAGTGCCCAGGACAGGGCACCCAAAAACATTCAGTACTTC.

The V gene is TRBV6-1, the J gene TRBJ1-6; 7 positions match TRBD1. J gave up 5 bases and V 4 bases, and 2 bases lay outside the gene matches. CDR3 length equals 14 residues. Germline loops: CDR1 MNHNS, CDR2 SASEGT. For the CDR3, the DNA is TGTGCCAGCAGTGCCACAGGGGATAATTCACCCCTCCACTTT. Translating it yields CASSATGDNSPLHF.

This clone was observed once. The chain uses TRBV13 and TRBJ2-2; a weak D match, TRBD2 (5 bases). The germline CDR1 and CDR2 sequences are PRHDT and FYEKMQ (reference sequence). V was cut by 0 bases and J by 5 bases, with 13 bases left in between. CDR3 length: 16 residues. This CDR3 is CASSLGTGDRTGELFF. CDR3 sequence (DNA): TGTGCCAGCAGCTTAGGAACCGGGGATAGGACCGGGGAGCTGTTTTTT.

In DNA form, the CDR3 reads TGTGCCAGCAGTACCGCAGCGGGGGTCACAGATACGCAGTATTTT. Translating gives CASSTAAGVTDTQYF. The chain has TRBV6-6 and TRBJ2-3, with TRBD2 matching over 8 bases. Germline-derived CDR1 and CDR2 are MNHNY and SVGAGI (reference sequence). The junction had 6 bases not matched to a gene; V was cut back by 5 bases and J by 2 bases. The CDR3 runs to 15 residues.

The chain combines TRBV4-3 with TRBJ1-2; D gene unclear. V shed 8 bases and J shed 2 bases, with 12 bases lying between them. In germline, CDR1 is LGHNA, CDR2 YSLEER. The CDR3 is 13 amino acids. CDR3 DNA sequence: TGCGCCAGCGCCCCCTCGGGGAACTATGGCTACACCTTC. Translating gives CASAPSGNYGYTF.

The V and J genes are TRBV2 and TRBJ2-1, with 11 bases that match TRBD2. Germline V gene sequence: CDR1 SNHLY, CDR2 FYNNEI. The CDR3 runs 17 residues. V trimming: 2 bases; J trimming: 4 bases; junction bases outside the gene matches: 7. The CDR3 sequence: CASSEPPGTSGYNEQFF. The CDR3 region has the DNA TGTGCCAGCAGTGAACCACCCGGGACTAGCGGATACAATGAGCAGTTCTTC.

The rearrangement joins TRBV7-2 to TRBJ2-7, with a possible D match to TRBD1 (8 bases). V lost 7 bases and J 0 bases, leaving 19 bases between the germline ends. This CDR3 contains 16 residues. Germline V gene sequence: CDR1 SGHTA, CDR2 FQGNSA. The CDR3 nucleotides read TGTGCCAGCACCTACATCACAGGGGGGGTCTCCTACGAGCAGTACTTC. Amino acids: CASTYITGGVSYEQYF. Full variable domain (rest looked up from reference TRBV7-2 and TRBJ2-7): GAGVSQSPSNKVTEKGKDVELRCDPISGHTALYWYRQSLGQGLEFLIYFQGNSAPDKSGLPSDRFSAERTGGSVSTLTIQRTQQEDSAVYLCASTYITGGVSYEQYFGPGTRLTVT.

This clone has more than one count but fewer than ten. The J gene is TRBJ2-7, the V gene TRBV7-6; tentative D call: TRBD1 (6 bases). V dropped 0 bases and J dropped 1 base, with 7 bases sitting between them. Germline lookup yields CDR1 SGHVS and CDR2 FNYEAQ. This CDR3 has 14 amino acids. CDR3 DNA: TGTGCCAGCAGCTTAGCGACAGGATCCTACGAGCAGTACTTC. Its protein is CASSLATGSYEQYF.

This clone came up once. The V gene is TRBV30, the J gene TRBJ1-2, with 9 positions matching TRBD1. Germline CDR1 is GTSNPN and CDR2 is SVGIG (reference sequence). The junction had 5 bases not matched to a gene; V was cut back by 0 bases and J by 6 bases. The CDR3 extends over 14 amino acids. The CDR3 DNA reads TGTGCCTGGAGTGTATCCGGGACAGGGAATGGCTACACCTTC. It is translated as CAWSVSGTGNGYTF.

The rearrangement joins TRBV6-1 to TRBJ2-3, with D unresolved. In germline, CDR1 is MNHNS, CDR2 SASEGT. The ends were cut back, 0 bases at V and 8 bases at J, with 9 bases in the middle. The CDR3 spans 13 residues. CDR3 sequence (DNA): TGTGCCAGCAGTGAAGCGGGCTTGCGTACGCAGTATTTT. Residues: CASSEAGLRTQYF.

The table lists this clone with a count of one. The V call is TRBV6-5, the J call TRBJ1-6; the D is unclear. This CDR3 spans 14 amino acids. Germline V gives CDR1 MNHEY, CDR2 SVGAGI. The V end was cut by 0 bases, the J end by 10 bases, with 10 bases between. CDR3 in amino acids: CASSYSNPGSPLHF. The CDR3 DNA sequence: TGTGCCAGCAGTTACTCGAATCCGGGGTCACCCCTCCACTTT.

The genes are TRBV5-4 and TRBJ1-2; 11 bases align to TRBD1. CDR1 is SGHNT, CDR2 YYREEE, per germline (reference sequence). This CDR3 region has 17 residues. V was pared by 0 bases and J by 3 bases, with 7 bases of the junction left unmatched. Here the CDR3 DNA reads TGTGCCAGCAGCTTGGCGCCCCGGGACAGGGGGGACTATGGCTACACCTTC. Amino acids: CASSLAPRDRGDYGYTF.

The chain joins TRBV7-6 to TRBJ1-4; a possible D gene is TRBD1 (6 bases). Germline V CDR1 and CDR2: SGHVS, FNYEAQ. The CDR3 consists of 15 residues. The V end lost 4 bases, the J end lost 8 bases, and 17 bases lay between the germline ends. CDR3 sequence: CASSSSGGREEKLFF. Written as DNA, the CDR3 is TGTGCCAGCAGCTCTAGCGGGGGGCGTGAAGAAAAACTGTTTTTT. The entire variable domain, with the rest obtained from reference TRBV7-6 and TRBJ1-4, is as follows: GAGVSQSPRYKVTKRGQDVALRCDPISGHVSLYWYRQALGQGPEFLTYFNYEAQQDKSGLPNDRFSAERPEGSISTLTIQRTEQRDSAMYRCASSSSGGREEKLFFGSGTQLSVL.

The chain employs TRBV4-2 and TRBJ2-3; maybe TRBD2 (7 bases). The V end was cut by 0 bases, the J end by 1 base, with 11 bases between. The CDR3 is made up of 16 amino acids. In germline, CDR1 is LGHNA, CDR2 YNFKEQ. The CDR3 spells CASSQDRGARTDTQYF. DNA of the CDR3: TGTGCCAGCAGCCAAGATCGGGGGGCCCGCACAGATACGCAGTATTTT.

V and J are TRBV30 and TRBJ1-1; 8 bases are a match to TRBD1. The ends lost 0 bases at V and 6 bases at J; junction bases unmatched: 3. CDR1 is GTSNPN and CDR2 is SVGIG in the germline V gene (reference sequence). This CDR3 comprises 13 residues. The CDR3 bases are TGTGCCTGGAGTGTAACAGGGGGGGCTGAAGCTTTCTTT. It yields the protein CAWSVTGGAEAFF.

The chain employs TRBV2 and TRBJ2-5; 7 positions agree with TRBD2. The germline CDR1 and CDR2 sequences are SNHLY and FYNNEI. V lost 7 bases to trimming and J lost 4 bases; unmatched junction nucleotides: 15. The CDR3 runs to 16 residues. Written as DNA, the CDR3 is TGTGCCAGCATTACGGTGGGGGGGAGGAATTTAGAGACCCAGTACTTC. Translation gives CASITVGGRNLETQYF.

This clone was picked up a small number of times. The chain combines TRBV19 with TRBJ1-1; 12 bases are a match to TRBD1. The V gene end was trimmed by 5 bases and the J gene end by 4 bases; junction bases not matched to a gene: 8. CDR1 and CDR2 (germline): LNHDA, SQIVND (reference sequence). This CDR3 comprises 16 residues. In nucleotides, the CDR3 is TGTGCCAGTAGTGCCGGGACAGGGGGCGCGAGCACTGAAGCTTTCTTT. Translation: CASSAGTGGASTEAFF.